Listed below are T cell receptor beta chains from one sample, sequenced in a study of CD8+ T cells in alopecia areata. The data were produced by immunoSEQ multiplex PCR, yet TCRdb's version contains in-frame clones alone and is incomplete. Seen here are some 200,000 clones, 55% to 75% observed once, and the top ten hold 5.5%. The sequences come from CD4+ T cells sorted from blood, collected at week 24, from a patient treated with tofacitinib. All receptors derive from a human donor with alopecia areata. The CDR3 runs from the conserved cysteine through the conserved F or W. A D gene is named only where the DNA matches it firmly. Not every row has a clone size; where given, it reads once, few, many or a size class.

clone_size | d_call | j_call | v_call | cdr3_aa | cdr3_nt
. | TRBD1 | TRBJ2-5 | TRBV5-4 | CASSLEPTTGGETQYF | TGTGCCAGCAGCTTGGAACCCACGACAGGGGGGGAGACCCAGTACTTC
. | . | TRBJ2-7 | TRBV6-5 | CASSRGVYGGAEQYF | TGTGCCAGCAGTCGGGGCGTATATGGCGGGGCAGAGCAGTACTTC
few | . | TRBJ1-6 | TRBV6-5 | CASTLTRPYNSPLHF | TGTGCCAGCACCTTAACCCGTCCCTATAATTCACCCCTCCACTTT
few | . | TRBJ1-2 | TRBV28 | CASSLPPGEGYGYTF | TGTGCCAGCAGTCTACCCCCTGGGGAAGGCTATGGCTACACCTTC
. | TRBD2 | TRBJ2-1 | TRBV4-3 | CASSQDPSGRKNEQFF | TGCGCCAGCAGCCAGGACCCTAGCGGGAGGAAGAATGAGCAGTTCTTC
. | . | TRBJ1-4 | TRBV2 | CASSGGQGATNEKLFF | TGTGCCAGCAGTGGTGGGCAGGGTGCAACTAATGAAAAACTGTTTTTT
. | TRBD1 | TRBJ1-2 | TRBV10-3 | CATRPGQGGDGYTF | TGTGCCACAAGGCCCGGACAGGGGGGAGATGGCTACACCTTC
. | . | TRBJ1-5 | TRBV25-1 | CASSESGQPQHF | TGTGCCAGCAGTGAATCGGGCCAGCCCCAGCATTTT
. | . | TRBJ2-1 | TRBV5-1 | CASSFEGGHNEQFF | TGCGCCAGCAGCTTTGAAGGGGGACACAATGAGCAGTTCTTC
few | TRBD2 | TRBJ2-5 | TRBV7-2 | CASSLVWTRGGETQYF | TGTGCCAGCAGCTTAGTTTGGACTAGAGGTGGAGAGACCCAGTACTTC
. | . | TRBJ2-5 | TRBV4-1 | CASSTGSATKALQETQYF | TGCGCCAGCAGCACCGGTTCGGCCACGAAGGCCCTCCAAGAGACCCAGTACTTC
few | . | TRBJ2-5 | TRBV13 | CASSMGSAGLQETQYF | TGTGCCAGCAGCATGGGCTCGGCGGGGCTACAAGAGACCCAGTACTTC
once | . | TRBJ1-1 | TRBV25-1 | CASSGPGRGAFF | TGTGCCAGCAGTGGACCGGGACGAGGAGCTTTCTTT
few | . | TRBJ2-4 | TRBV4-3 | CASSQDIRERDIQYF | TGCGCCAGCAGCCAAGATATTAGGGAGCGGGACATTCAGTACTTC
. | TRBD1 | TRBJ2-1 | TRBV23-1 | CASIPGQGILHNEQFF | TGCGCCAGCATACCGGGACAGGGTATTCTCCACAATGAGCAGTTCTTC
. | . | TRBJ1-5 | TRBV30 | CAWSRQEQPQHF | TGTGCCTGGAGTCGGCAGGAACAGCCCCAGCATTTT
. | . | TRBJ1-2 | TRBV20-1 | CSAKPGIPNYF | TGCAGTGCTAAACCCGGGATACCAAATTACTTC
. | TRBD2 | TRBJ2-3 | TRBV29-1 | CRATSGDTDTQYF | TGCAGAGCGACTAGCGGAGACACAGATACGCAGTATTTT
. | TRBD2 | TRBJ2-5 | TRBV4-3 | CASSPLWLAGGKETQYF | TGCGCCAGCAGCCCCCTTTGGCTAGCGGGGGGAAAAGAGACCCAGTACTTC
. | TRBD2 | TRBJ2-5 | TRBV5-6 | CASTLIGTGGLETQYF | TGTGCCAGCACCCTGATTGGGACGGGAGGTTTAGAGACCCAGTACTTC
. | TRBD1 | TRBJ2-1 | TRBV18 | CASSPPTGNNEQFF | TGTGCCAGCTCACCACCGACAGGGAACAATGAGCAGTTCTTC
few | . | TRBJ1-1 | TRBV5-6 | CASSWGGQNTEAFF | TGTGCCAGCAGCTGGGGTGGACAGAACACTGAAGCTTTCTTT
. | . | TRBJ2-1 | TRBV9 | CASSPGGSEQFF | TGTGCCAGCAGCCCTGGTGGGAGTGAGCAGTTCTTC
. | . | TRBJ1-6 | TRBV7-9 | CASSLAGRLSPLHF | TGTGCCAGCAGCCTTGCAGGCAGGCTTTCACCCCTCCACTTT
once | . | TRBJ1-2 | TRBV4-1 | CASSSGWGARRSTNYGYTF | TGCGCCAGCAGCTCCGGATGGGGGGCGCGGAGATCTACTAACTATGGCTACACCTTC
. | TRBD1 | TRBJ1-2 | TRBV5-1 | CASSYRRQGGNYGYTF | TGCGCCAGCAGCTACCGAAGACAGGGGGGTAACTATGGCTACACCTTC
. | TRBD1 | TRBJ2-5 | TRBV4-3 | CASSQDLDRGQRTQYF | TGCGCCAGCAGCCAGGACCTAGACAGGGGGCAGCGGACCCAGTACTTC
. | . | TRBJ2-2 | TRBV9 | CASSATFGTGELFF | TGTGCCAGCAGCGCAACTTTTGGCACCGGGGAGCTGTTTTTT
. | TRBD1 | TRBJ2-2 | TRBV5-1 | CASRPGTGKTGELFF | TGCGCCAGCAGACCCGGGACAGGCAAAACCGGGGAGCTGTTTTTT
. | . | TRBJ1-2 | TRBV29-1 | CSVEVLGPYTF | TGCAGCGTTGAAGTGCTGGGGCCCTACACCTTC
. | TRBD2 | TRBJ2-3 | TRBV5-1 | CASPLGSGSAPTDTQYF | TGCGCCAGCCCCTTGGGTAGCGGGAGCGCACCCACAGATACGCAGTATTTT
. | . | TRBJ1-4 | TRBV14 | CASSSRREKLFF | TGTGCCAGCAGTTCAAGGCGGGAAAAACTGTTTTTT
. | TRBD1 | TRBJ1-1 | TRBV29-1 | CSVAGDRGHTEAFF | TGCAGCGTTGCCGGGGACAGGGGCCACACTGAAGCTTTCTTT
. | . | TRBJ2-7 | TRBV5-1 | CASSLRNTGSGLNF | TGCGCCAGCAGCTTGAGAAATACAGGGTCGGGACTTAACTTC
few | . | TRBJ2-3 | TRBV9 | CASSQHRGDTQYF | TGTGCCAGCAGCCAACATCGGGGAGATACGCAGTATTTT
. | . | TRBJ1-1 | TRBV11-2 | CASSLDTSGAFF | TGTGCCAGCAGCTTAGACACTTCCGGGGCTTTCTTT